This T cell receptor (beta chain) was retrieved from a study of blood T cells in healthy people across ages (dated by TCRdb to about 2015). Context from the whole study: In model experiments, roughly one uniquely barcoded TCR beta cDNA molecule per two T cells was captured by template switching. The study analyzed two additional independent replicas of 1 million unique cDNA reads from the same blood draw for two donors, one aged 18 to 30 and one aged 80 or older. To track age-related changes in TCR beta repertoire diversity, the study relied on deep sequencing normalized with unique cDNA molecular identifiers. To avoid experimental bias, donors of different ages were randomly spread across the sequencing lanes. The donors were split into four age groups: young (average about 15 years), middle-aged (around 37), aged (62) and long-lived (82). Findings and caveats that apply to the study as a whole: Total diversity estimates from one million sequenced T cells were considered lower bounds and underestimates. Conclusive comparison of naive and antigen-experienced compartments was prevented by the profiling of bulk unsorted PBMCs. Donor CMV infection status was unknown, potentially confounding age-related changes in expanded clonotypes. As age increased, observed TCR beta diversity per million T cells dropped in a roughly linear way, and a significant reduction was already evident by age about 40. The percentage of naive T cells measured by flow cytometry correlated strongly with observed TCR beta diversity. The long-lived group showed more naive CD4+ T cells, fewer expanded clones and increased TCR diversity than the aged group, suggesting age selection.

As regards this clonotype: This receptor's antigen is unknown. Base-call qualities are not available, and no considerably larger clone is one nucleotide away.

Donors were about 36 systemically healthy Caucasian individuals from Russia aged roughly 6 to 90 years. Each donor gave 9.5 to 10 milliliters of peripheral blood, drawn into EDTA-treated Vacutainer tubes. PBMCs were isolated by Ficoll-Paque density-gradient centrifugation, with at least 6 million obtained per sample. Total RNA was extracted from PBMCs with Trizol reagent, with at least 6 micrograms obtained per sample. The percentages of naive CD45RAhigh/CD27high T cells were determined by flow cytometry on a PBMC aliquot from every donor. From a lookup of the germline V gene, CDR1 and CDR2 are SQVTM and ANQGSEA. Measured from the cysteine to the phenylalanine, the CDR3 is 13 residues long. Kept here is only the CDR3 DNA, which spans 39 bases and is read in frame from base 1. V and J are truncated by 7 bases and 4 bases respectively, leaving an intervening sequence of 16 bases. The library came from 5' RACE. The reads were generated on an Illumina HiSeq 2500. A second PCR of about 6 to 11 cycles was run with a J-beta primer mix and a sample-barcoded 5' primer. A unique molecular identifier was introduced onto each TCR beta cDNA molecule by a template-switch 5' adaptor carrying 12 random nucleotides. Each sample yielded at least 3 million CDR3-containing paired-end reads. The Mint cDNA synthesis kit, primed by a TRBC-specific oligonucleotide, was used to synthesize first-strand cDNA from all RNA. Following uracil-DNA glycosylase treatment, a first 18-cycle PCR with universal primers M1SS and BC2_uni_R was performed on all cDNA. The authors' analysis ran thus. For normalization, 1 million high-quality reads were randomly selected from each sample, with every read carrying a distinct molecular identifier. Instead of being binned into consensus sequences, reads that shared molecular identifiers were thrown out. MiTCR, with a Q25 quality threshold and the strictest error-elimination algorithm, was used for CDR3 identification, clonotype clustering and error correction. A nonparametric unseen species model with Euler transformation was used to estimate a lower bound on total TCR beta diversity. TCRdb reran the public reads through fastp at Q25 and MiXCR, keeping productive beta chains. Rows with one shared CDR3 protein collapse into an entry with the most common genes and DNA. TCRdb's processing, not the authors', yielded these V and J calls. Counted in this sample were hundreds of thousands of distinct CDR3 sequences; 21% of them appeared once. Together, the top ten hold under 4% of the sample.

Sequenced material: blood. The receptor was isolated from a man between 65 and 85 years old in good health. The chain uses TRBV29-1 and TRBJ1-1; the D gene is perhaps TRBD1, from 5 matching bases. The nucleotide sequence reads as follows: TGCAGCGCCCTCAGGGTTTCGGGCACTGAAGCTTTCTTT. Protein translation: CSALRVSGTEAFF.